This T cell receptor beta chain was sequenced in a study of vaccination effects on CD4 cells after COVID-19. About the research overall: Every participant took two doses of the BNT162b2 or mRNA-1273 vaccine. Vaccination followed sampling of two convalescent patients by 16 days and one week respectively. Broader study findings: The study got few convalescent patients and did not collect any early post-infection timepoints.

This CDR3 has 17 amino acids. Per germline, CDR1 LGHDT and CDR2 YNNKEL (reference sequence). J lost 3 bases, V lost 4 bases, and 10 bases had no gene match. The culture ran for roughly ten days before CD4+ T cells were isolated. PCR confirmed that the person was infected with SARS-CoV-2 between March and December 2020. Clones were sequenced by immunoSEQ multiplex PCR, and TCRdb holds only the in-frame ones, with some missing. Of roughly 68,000 clones listed, 72% were seen once; the top ten hold 20% to 25%. Remarks on this clone: No antigen is known for it.

This clonotype originated in a human donor who had a prior SARS-CoV-2 infection. Specimen: CD4+ T cells from PBMCs cultured without peptide, collected before COVID-19 vaccination. The gene calls are TRBV3-1 (or the pseudogene TRBV3-2) and TRBJ2-3; TRBD2 aligns across 10 bases. CDR3 protein: CASSPGLAKLGTDTQYF. The CDR3 DNA reads TGTGCCAGCAGCCCGGGACTAGCGAAATTGGGTACAGATACGCAGTATTTT.